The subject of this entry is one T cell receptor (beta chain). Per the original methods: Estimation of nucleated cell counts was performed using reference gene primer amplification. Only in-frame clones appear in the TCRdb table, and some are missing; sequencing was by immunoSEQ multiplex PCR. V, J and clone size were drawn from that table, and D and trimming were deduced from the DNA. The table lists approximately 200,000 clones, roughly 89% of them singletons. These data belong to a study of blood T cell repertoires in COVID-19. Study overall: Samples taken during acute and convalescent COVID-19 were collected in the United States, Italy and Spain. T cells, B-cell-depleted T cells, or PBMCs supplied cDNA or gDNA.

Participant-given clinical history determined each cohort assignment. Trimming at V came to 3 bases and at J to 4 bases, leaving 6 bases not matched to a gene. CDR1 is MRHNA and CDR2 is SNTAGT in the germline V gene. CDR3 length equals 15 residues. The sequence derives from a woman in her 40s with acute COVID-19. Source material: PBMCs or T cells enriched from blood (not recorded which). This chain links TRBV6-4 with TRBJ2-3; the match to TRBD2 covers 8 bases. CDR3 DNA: TGTGCCAGCAGTGAAGCCGGGGGGGCGGCAGATACGCAGTATTTT. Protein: CASSEAGGAADTQYF.